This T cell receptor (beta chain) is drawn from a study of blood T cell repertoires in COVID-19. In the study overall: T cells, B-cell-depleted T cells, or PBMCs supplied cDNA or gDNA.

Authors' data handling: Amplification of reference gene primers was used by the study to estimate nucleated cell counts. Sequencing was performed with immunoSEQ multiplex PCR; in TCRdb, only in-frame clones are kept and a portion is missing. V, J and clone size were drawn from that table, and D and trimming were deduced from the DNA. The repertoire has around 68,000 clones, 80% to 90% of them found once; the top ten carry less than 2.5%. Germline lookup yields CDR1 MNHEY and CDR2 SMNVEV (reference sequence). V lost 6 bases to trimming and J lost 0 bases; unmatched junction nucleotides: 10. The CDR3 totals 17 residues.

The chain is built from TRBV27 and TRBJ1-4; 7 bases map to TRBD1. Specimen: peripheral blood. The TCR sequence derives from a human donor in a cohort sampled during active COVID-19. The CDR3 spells CASSLQGFGPTNEKLFF. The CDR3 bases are TGTGCCAGCAGCTTACAGGGGTTCGGCCCAACTAATGAAAAACTGTTTTTT.